This T cell receptor (beta chain) was retrieved from a study of T cell responses to AZD1222 COVID-19 vaccine. General observations from the study: Spike-specific TCR breadth rose after two AZD1222 doses, and depth rose as well. Donor demographics were predominantly white British with a female majority; clonal diversity may be underestimated.

Pooling of second doses given at about 4 or about 12 weeks was done. A word on this clone: No antigen is known for it.

Using immunoSEQ multiplex PCR, the repertoire was profiled, and TCRdb retains in-frame clones only, with some absent. This sample carries approximately 140,000 clones, about 91% of them seen once, and the ten largest clones take about 9.4%. This receptor was obtained from an adult who received the AZD1222 COVID-19 vaccine. This specimen was peripheral blood, taken 28 days after the second AZD1222 dose.

The CDR3 region is CAITTGTGANYGYTF. CDR3 nucleotide sequence: TGTGCCATCACCACCGGGACAGGGGCTAACTATGGCTACACCTTC. This rearrangement joins TRBV10-3 to TRBJ1-2, with 10 positions matching TRBD1. Germline V gene lookup returns CDR1 ENHRY and CDR2 SYGVKD. This CDR3 contains 15 residues. V lost 7 bases to trimming and J lost 0 bases; unmatched junction nucleotides: 5.